The T cell receptor (beta chain) described here comes from a study of neoadjuvant anti-PD-1 for oral cavity cancer. Study details: Before surgery, most patients got three to four biweekly 3 mg/kg nivolumab doses.

About this clone: Its antigen remains unidentified.

TCRdb's copy holds only in-frame clones and misses some; the assay was immunoSEQ multiplex PCR. The sample lists more than 7,000 clones, roughly 69% occurring once. The study, taken as a whole, reports: With three patients per group, TCR findings need larger cohorts. Pretreatment Treg/Th17 ratio correlated inversely with post-treatment tumor clonality.

The germline V gene encodes CDR1 MNHNY and CDR2 SVGAGI (reference sequence). This CDR3 region has 15 residues. V shed 4 bases and J 5 bases; nucleotides not matched to a gene: 3. This sample's time point: after neoadjuvant nivolumab, at surgical resection. This clonotype originated in a person aged 35 to 85 with oral cavity squamous cell carcinoma. This specimen was PBMCs, taken after nivolumab (anti-PD-1) treatment. The chain couples TRBV6-6 to TRBJ2-2; TRBD1 matches 11 bases. CDR3 nucleotide sequence: TGTGCCAGCAGTTCGGACAGGGGGCGGACCGGGGAGCTGTTTTTT. It translates to CASSSDRGRTGELFF.